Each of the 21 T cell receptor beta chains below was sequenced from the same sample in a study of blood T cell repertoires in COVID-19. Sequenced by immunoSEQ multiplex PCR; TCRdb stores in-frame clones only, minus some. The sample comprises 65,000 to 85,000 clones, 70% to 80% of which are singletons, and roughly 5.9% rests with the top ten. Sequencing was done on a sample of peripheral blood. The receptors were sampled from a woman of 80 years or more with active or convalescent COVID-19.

Written as DNA, the CDR3 is TGTGCCAGCGCGACCTATCAGGGCCTCTCTGGAAACACCATATATTTT. It specifies CASATYQGLSGNTIYF. This sequence joins TRBV14 and TRBJ1-3; TRBD1 is a possible D gene (5 bases). The germline V gene has CDR1 SGHDN and CDR2 FVKESK. Trimming removed 8 bases at V and 0 bases at J, with 17 bases between. The CDR3 consists of 16 residues.

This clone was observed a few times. The CDR3 DNA is TGTGCCAGCAGCCGAGAAGGGGTCCGCGGAAAACTGTTTTTT. It encodes CASSREGVRGKLFF. The chain joins TRBV4-2 to TRBJ1-4; TRBD1 is a possible D gene (5 bases). The CDR3 covers 14 residues. V was trimmed by 4 bases and J by 10 bases, leaving 16 bases between them. Germline assignment: CDR1 LGHNA and CDR2 YNFKEQ.

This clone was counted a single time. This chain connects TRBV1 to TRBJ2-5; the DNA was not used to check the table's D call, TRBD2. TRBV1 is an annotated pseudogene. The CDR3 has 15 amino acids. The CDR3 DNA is TGCACCAGCAGCCAAGATCTAGGGAGCCAAGAGACCCAGTACTTC. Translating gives CTSSQDLGSQETQYF.

The CDR3 coding sequence is TGTGCCAGCAGTACACTAGGGCAAGGCAATCAGCCCCAGCATTTT. Protein product: CASSTLGQGNQPQHF. The rearrangement uses TRBV28 and TRBJ1-5, with D uncertain. The CDR3 contains 15 residues. Germline assignment: CDR1 MDHEN and CDR2 SYDVKM. V shed 5 bases and J shed 2 bases, with 13 bases lying between them.

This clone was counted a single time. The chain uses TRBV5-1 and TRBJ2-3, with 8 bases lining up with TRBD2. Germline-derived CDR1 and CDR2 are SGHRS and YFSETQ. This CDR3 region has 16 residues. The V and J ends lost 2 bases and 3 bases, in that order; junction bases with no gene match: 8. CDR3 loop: CASSFLAGIGTDTQYF. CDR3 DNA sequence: TGCGCCAGCAGCTTTCTAGCGGGTATCGGGACAGATACGCAGTATTTT.

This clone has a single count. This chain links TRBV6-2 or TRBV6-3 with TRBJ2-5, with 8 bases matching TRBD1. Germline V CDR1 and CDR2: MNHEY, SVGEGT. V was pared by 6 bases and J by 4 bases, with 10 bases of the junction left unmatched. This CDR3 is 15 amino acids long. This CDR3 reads CASSPSRTGIETQYF. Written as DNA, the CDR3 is TGTGCCAGCAGCCCCTCTCGGACAGGGATAGAGACCCAGTACTTC.

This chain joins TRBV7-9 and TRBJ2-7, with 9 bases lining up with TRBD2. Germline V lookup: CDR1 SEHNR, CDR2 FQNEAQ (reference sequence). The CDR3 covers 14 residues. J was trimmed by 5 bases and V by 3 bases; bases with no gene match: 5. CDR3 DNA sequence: TGTGCCAGCAGCTTTAGCGGGAGTATGGACGAGCAGTACTTC. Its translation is CASSFSGSMDEQYF.

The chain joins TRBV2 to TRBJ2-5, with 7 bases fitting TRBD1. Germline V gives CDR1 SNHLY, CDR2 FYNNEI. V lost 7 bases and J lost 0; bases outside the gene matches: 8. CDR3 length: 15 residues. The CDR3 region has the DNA TGTGCCAGCACCCGGGACAGCCGACACCAAGAGACCCAGTACTTC. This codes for CASTRDSRHQETQYF.

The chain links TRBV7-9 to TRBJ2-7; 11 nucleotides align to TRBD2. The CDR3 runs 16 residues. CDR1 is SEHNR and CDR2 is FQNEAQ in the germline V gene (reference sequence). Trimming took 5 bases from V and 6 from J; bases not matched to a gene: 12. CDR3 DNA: TGTGCCAGCAGCCTTCCGACGACTAGCGGGATCATCGAGCAGTACTTC. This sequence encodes CASSLPTTSGIIEQYF.

The CDR3 nucleotides read TGTGCCAGCAGCTCAGCGTTAGGAAACACCATATATTTT. It specifies CASSSALGNTIYF. The V gene is TRBV7-2, the J gene TRBJ1-3, with D unresolved. Germline V gene data show CDR1 as SGHTA and CDR2 as FQGNSA. The CDR3 extends over 13 amino acids. V was trimmed by 4 bases and J by 4 bases, leaving 8 bases between them.

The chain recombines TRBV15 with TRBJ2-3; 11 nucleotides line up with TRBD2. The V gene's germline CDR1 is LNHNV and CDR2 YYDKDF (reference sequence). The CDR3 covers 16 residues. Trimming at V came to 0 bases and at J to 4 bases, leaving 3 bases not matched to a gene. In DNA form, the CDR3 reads TGTGCCACCAGCAGAGAAATAGCGGGGGGGGCAGATACGCAGTATTTT. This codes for CATSREIAGGADTQYF.

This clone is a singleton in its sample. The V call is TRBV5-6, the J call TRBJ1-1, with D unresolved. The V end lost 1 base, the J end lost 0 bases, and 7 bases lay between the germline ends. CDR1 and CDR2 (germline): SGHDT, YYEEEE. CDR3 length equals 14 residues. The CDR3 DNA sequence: TGTGCCAGCAGCTTGTATAGAATGAACACTGAAGCTTTCTTT. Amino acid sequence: CASSLYRMNTEAFF.

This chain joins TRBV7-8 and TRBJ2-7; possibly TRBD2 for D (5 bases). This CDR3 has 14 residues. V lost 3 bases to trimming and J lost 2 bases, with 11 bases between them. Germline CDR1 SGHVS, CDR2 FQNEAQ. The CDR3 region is CASSFGPTTYEQYF. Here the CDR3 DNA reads TGTGCCAGCAGCTTTGGACCGACTACCTACGAGCAGTACTTC.

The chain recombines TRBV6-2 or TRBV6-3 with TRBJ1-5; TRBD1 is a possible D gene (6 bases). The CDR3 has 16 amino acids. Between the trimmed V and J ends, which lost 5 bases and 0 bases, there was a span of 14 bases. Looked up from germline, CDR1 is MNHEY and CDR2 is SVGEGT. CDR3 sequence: CASSQGRLYSNQPQHF. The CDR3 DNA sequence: TGTGCCAGCAGTCAGGGGCGGCTTTATAGCAATCAGCCCCAGCATTTT.

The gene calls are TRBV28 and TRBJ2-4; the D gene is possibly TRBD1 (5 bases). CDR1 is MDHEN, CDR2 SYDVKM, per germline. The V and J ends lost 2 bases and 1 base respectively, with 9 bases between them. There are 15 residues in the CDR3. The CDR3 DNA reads TGTGCCAGCAGTTTAGCCGCAGGGGCCAAAAACATTCAGTACTTC. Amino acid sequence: CASSLAAGAKNIQYF.

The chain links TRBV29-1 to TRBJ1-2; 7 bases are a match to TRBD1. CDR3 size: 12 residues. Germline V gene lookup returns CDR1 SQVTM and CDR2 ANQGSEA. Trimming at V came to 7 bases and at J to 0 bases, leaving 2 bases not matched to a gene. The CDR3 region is CSGGQTNYGYTF. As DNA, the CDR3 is TGCAGCGGGGGACAGACTAACTATGGCTACACCTTC.

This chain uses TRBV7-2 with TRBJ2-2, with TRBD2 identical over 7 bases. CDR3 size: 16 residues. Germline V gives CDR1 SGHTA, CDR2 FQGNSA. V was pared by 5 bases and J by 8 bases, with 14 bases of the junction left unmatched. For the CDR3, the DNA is TGTGCCAGCAGCCCCTGGTTGGTAGCGGGTTTTGGGGAGCTGTTTTTT. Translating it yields CASSPWLVAGFGELFF.

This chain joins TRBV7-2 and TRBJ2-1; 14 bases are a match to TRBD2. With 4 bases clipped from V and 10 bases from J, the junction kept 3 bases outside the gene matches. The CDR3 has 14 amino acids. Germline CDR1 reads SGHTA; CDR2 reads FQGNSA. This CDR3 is CASSSGLAGGEQFF. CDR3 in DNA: TGTGCCAGCAGCTCCGGACTAGCGGGGGGCGAGCAGTTCTTC. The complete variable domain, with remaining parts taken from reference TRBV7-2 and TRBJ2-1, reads GAGVSQSPSNKVTEKGKDVELRCDPISGHTALYWYRQSLGQGLEFLIYFQGNSAPDKSGLPSDRFSAERTGGSVSTLTIQRTQQEDSAVYLCASSSGLAGGEQFFGPGTRLTVL.

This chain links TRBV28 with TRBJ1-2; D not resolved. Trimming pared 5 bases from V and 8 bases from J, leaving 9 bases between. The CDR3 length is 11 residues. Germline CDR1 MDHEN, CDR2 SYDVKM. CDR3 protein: CASSVLRGYTF. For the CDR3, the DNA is TGTGCCAGCAGTGTCCTCCGGGGCTACACCTTC.

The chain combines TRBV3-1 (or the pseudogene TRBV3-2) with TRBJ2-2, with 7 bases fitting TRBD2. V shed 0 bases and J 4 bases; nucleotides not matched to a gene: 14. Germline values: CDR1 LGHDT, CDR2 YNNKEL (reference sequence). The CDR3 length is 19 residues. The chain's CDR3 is CASSQDRSAAGDSTGELFF. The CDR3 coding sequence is TGTGCCAGCAGCCAAGATCGTTCTGCGGCGGGAGATAGCACCGGGGAGCTGTTTTTT.

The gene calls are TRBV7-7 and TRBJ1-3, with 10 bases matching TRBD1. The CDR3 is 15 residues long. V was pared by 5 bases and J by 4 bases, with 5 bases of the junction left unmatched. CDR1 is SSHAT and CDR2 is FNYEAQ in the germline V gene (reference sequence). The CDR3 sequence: CASSTGTGAGNTIYF. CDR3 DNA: TGTGCCAGCAGCACCGGGACAGGGGCGGGAAACACCATATATTTT.